This T cell receptor (beta chain) is from a study of molecular identifiers for immune sequencing clone quantification. TCRdb analysed the PCR reads with MiXCR anew, one entry per CDR3 protein. The sample contains under 600,000 distinct CDR3 sequences, around 23% of which appear only once. The CDR3 runs 13 residues. V gave up 10 bases and J gave up 0 bases; unmatched junction bases: 5. CDR1 is SNHLY, CDR2 FYNNEI, per germline. Sample: naive CD8+ T cells from blood, with Jurkat cell RNA spiked in. Indicated subset: FACS-sorted CD8+CD4-CCR7+CD45RA+ naive T cells. This sequence was found in a human donor in good health. Some libraries in this study had Jurkat cell RNA spiked in. The rearrangement joins TRBV2 to TRBJ1-2, with TRBD1 matching over 7 bases. In DNA form, the CDR3 reads TGTGCCAAGGGGGCAGAAGCTAACTATGGCTACACCTTC. Protein sequence: CAKGAEANYGYTF.